The entry below describes one TCR beta chain. Its matching antigen is unknown. CDR1 is GTSNPN, CDR2 SVGIG, per germline (reference sequence). Trimming shortened V by 0 bases and J by 5 bases, and 19 bases separated the two germline ends. The CDR3 contains 16 residues. The sample is drawn from a study of blood T cell dynamics during melanoma immunotherapy. Study in general: First-line therapy was either pembrolizumab or nivolumab with ipilimumab for metastatic melanoma. Study-wide points: Unlike progressors, later disease-control patients had W3 repertoires gaining clonality or diversity.

The data were produced by immunoSEQ multiplex PCR, yet TCRdb's version contains in-frame clones alone and is incomplete. The table records some 16,000 clones, 85% of them present only once. Time point defined: pre-treatment baseline. One draw preceded checkpoint blockade; another followed its first cycle at week 3. At 12 weeks after first infusion, RECIST 1.1 defined response for most patients. The sequence derives from a human donor with melanoma. This chain connects TRBV30 to TRBJ2-5; possible D gene TRBD2, 6 bases. This specimen consisted of blood, obtained from a patient treated with checkpoint blockade. The CDR3 bases are TGTGCCTGGAGTGTACGAGGAGGGGCGTCGGGGGAGACCCAGTACTTC. Its translation is CAWSVRGGASGETQYF.